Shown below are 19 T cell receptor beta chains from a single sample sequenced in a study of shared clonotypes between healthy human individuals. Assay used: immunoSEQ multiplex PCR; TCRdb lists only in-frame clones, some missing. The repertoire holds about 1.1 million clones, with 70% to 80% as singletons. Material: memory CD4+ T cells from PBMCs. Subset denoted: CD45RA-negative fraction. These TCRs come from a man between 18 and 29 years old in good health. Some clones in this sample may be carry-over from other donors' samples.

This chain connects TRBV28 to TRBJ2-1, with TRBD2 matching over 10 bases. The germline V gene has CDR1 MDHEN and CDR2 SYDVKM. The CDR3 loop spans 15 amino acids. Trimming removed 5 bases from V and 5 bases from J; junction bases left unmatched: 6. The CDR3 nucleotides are TGTGCCAGCAGTCCTGGACTAGCGGCCAACAATGAGCAGTTCTTC. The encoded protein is CASSPGLAANNEQFF.

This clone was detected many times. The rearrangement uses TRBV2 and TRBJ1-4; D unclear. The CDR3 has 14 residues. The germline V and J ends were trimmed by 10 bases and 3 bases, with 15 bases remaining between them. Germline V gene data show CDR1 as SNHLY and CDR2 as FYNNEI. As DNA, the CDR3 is TGTGCCACCCGGGAGTCCCCGTCTAATGAAAAACTGTTTTTT. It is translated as CATRESPSNEKLFF. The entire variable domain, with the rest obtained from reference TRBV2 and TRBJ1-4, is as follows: EPEVTQTPSHQVTQMGQEVILRCVPISNHLYFYWYRQILGQKVEFLVSFYNNEISEKSEIFDDQFSVERPDGSNFTLKIRSTKLEDSAMYFCATRESPSNEKLFFGSGTQLSVL.

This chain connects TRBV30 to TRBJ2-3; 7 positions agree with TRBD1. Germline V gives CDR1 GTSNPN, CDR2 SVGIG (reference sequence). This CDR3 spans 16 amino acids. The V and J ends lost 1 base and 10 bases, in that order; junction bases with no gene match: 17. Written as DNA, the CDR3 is TGTGCCTGGAGTGAAGGGTCCCTCGGAAACAGGGGTCCGCAGTATTTT. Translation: CAWSEGSLGNRGPQYF.

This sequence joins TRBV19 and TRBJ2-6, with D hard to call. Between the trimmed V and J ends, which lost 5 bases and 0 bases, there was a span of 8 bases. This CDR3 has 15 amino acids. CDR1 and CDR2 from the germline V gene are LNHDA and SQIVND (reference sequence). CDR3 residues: CASSPVYSGANVLTF. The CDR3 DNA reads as TGTGCCAGTAGTCCGGTTTACTCTGGGGCCAACGTCCTGACTTTC.

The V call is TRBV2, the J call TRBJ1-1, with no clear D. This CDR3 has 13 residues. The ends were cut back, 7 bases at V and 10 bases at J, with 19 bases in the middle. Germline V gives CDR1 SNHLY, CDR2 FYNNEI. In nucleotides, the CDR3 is TGTGCCAGCAAAGTCCAATCAAAGGTAGCAGCTTTCTTT. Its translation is CASKVQSKVAAFF. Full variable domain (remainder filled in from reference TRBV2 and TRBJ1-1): EPEVTQTPSHQVTQMGQEVILRCVPISNHLYFYWYRQILGQKVEFLVSFYNNEISEKSEIFDDQFSVERPDGSNFTLKIRSTKLEDSAMYFCASKVQSKVAAFFGQGTRLTVV.

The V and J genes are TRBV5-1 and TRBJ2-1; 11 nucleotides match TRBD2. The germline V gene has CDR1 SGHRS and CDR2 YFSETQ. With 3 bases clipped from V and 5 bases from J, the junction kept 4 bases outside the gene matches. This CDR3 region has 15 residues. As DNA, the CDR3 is TGCGCCAGCAGCTACCGACTAGCGGGGCACAATGAGCAGTTCTTC. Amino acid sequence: CASSYRLAGHNEQFF.

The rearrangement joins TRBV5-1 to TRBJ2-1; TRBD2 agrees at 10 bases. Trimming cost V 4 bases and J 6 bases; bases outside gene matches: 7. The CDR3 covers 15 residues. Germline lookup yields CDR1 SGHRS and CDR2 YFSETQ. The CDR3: CASSRLASGSNEQFF. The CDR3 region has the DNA TGCGCCAGCAGCCGCCTGGCTAGCGGGAGCAATGAGCAGTTCTTC.

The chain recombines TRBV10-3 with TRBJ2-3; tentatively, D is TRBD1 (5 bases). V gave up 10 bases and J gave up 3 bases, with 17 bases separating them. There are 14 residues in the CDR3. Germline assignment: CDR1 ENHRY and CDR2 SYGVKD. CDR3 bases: TGTGCCACAGCAGGGAAGGGGCTTACAGATACGCAGTATTTT. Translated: CATAGKGLTDTQYF.

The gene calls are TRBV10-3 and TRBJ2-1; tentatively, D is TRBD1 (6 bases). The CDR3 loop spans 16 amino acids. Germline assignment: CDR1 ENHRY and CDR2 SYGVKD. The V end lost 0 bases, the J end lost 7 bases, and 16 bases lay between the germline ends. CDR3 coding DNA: TGTGCCATCAGTGAGTCGAGAAGCAGGGGAGTAAATGAGCAGTTCTTC. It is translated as CAISESRSRGVNEQFF.

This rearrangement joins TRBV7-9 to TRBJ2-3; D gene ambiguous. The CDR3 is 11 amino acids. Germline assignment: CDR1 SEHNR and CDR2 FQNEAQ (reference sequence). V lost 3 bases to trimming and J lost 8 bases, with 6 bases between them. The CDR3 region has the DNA TGTGCCAGCAGCTTCGGAGTTACGCAGTATTTT. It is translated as CASSFGVTQYF.

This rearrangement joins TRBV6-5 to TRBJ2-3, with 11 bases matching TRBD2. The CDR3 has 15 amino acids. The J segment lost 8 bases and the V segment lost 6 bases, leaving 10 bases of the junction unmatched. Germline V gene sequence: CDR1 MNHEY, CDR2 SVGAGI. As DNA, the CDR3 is TGTGCCAGCAGCTCAACTAGCGGGAGCTCGGTTACGCAGTATTTT. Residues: CASSSTSGSSVTQYF.

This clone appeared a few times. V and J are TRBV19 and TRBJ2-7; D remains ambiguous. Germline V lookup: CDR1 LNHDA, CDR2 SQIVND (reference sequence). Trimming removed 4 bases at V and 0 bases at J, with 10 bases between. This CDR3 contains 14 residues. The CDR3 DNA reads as TGTGCCAGTAGTACTTCCTTCGACTCCTACGAGCAGTACTTC. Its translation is CASSTSFDSYEQYF.

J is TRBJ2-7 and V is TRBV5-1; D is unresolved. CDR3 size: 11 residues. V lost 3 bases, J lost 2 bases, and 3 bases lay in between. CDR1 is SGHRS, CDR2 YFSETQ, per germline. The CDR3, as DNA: TGCGCCAGCAGCTCTGCCTACGAGCAGTACTTC. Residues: CASSSAYEQYF.

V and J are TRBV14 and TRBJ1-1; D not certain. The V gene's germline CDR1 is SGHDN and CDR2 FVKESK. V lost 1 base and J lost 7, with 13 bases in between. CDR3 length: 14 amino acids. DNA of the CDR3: TGTGCCAGCAGCCAAGGATGGGAAGTAAGTGAAGCTTTCTTT. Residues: CASSQGWEVSEAFF.

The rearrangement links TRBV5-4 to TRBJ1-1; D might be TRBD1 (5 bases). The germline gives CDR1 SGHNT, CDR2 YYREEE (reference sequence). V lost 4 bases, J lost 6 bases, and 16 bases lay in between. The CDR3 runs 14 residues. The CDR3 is CASSRWPGSPEAFF. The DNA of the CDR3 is TGTGCCAGCAGCCGATGGCCAGGGTCCCCTGAAGCTTTCTTT.

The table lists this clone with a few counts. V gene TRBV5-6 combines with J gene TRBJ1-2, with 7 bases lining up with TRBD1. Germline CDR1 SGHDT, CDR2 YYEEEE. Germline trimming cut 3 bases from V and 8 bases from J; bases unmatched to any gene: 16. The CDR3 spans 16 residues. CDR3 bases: TGTGCCAGCAGCTACGGGACAGCAACTGTCGGGAGAGGCTACACCTTC. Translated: CASSYGTATVGRGYTF.

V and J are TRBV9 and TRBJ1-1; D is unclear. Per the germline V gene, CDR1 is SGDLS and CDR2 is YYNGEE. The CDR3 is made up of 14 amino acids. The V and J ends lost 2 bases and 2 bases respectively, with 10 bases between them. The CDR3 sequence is CASSVDGINTEAFF. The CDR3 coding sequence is TGTGCCAGCAGCGTGGATGGAATTAACACTGAAGCTTTCTTT.

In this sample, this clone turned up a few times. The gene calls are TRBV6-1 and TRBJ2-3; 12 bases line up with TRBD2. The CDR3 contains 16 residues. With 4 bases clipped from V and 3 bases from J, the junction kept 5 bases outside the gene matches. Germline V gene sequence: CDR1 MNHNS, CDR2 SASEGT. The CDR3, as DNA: TGTGCCAGCAGTGCCTCCGGGACTAGCGGGACAGATACGCAGTATTTT. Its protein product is CASSASGTSGTDTQYF.

CDR3 DNA sequence: TGTGCCAGCACCGCCGGGGACTACGAGCAGTACTTC. As protein: CASTAGDYEQYF. This chain joins TRBV28 and TRBJ2-7, with a possible D match to TRBD2 (5 bases). Germline V gives CDR1 MDHEN, CDR2 SYDVKM. The CDR3 has 12 amino acids. Deletions cut 7 bases from V and 3 bases from J, with 10 bases between.